The clone carrying this T cell receptor beta chain is a singleton in its sample. Per the original methods: Researchers report that nucleated cell counts were estimated from reference gene primer amplification. Sequencing used immunoSEQ multiplex PCR; TCRdb keeps in-frame clones, though not all of them. V, J and clone size derive from that table, while D and trimming were established from the DNA sequence. The repertoire holds 300,000 to 450,000 clones, with 70% to 85% as singletons. This specimen comes from a study of blood T cell repertoires in COVID-19. Overall study: Samples taken during acute and convalescent COVID-19 were collected in the United States, Italy and Spain. From T cells, B-cell-depleted T cells, or PBMCs came the material, which was cDNA or gDNA.

Unmatched junction bases numbered 4, after V lost 4 bases and J lost 1 base. CDR1 and CDR2 (germline): SGHKS, YYEKEE (reference sequence). The CDR3 length is 16 residues. The chain employs TRBV5-5 and TRBJ2-3; 12 nucleotides align to TRBD2. Sequences were obtained from peripheral blood. The source of this sequence is a human donor with acute or convalescent COVID-19. The donor label of this sample is uncertain. CDR3 nucleotide sequence: TGTGCCAGCAGCCAAGGACTAGCGGGACGCACAGATACGCAGTATTTT. The encoded protein is CASSQGLAGRTDTQYF. Full variable domain (rest looked up from reference TRBV5-5 and TRBJ2-3): DAGVTQSPTHLIKTRGQQVTLRCSPISGHKSVSWYQQVLGQGPQFIFQYYEKEERGRGNFPDRFSARQFPNYSSELNVNALLLGDSALYLCASSQGLAGRTDTQYFGPGTRLTVL.